These 27 T cell receptor beta chains were all obtained from the same sample, sequenced in a study of beta chain features in type 1 diabetes listed by TCRdb under 2018. The research as a whole found: A moderate but significant shortening of TCRB CDR3 length was observed in type 1 diabetes patients in all four CD4+ subsets.

No antigen is known for these receptors. The method was the immunoSEQ multiplex PCR assay. The High Capacity cDNA Reverse Transcription Kit was used to reverse transcribe all of the isolated RNA, meaning that expressed TCRB transcripts were what got sequenced. In its TCRdb copy, this immuneACCESS table keeps in-frame sequences only and misses some clones. Where compared with another copy, unresolved V genes explain less than half of these, and the others have no known cause. Here the sample has some 350,000 clones; around an eighth occur a single time. The top ten clones comprise 0.015% of the sample. Sequenced input: naive CD4+ T cells from blood. Explained via the paper, the cell subset or site label denotes: true naive CD4+ T cells. The receptors come from a woman between 18 and 30 years old with type 1 diabetes.

This clone has more than one count but fewer than ten. The chain is built from TRBV30 and TRBJ2-5; tentatively, D is TRBD1 (5 bases). V was clipped by 3 bases and J by 1 base, with 12 bases between them. The CDR3 contains 14 residues. The germline gives CDR1 GTSNPN, CDR2 SVGIG (reference sequence). The CDR3 here is CAWRLGASQETQYF. The CDR3 nucleotides are TGTGCCTGGAGGTTAGGGGCATCCCAAGAGACCCAGTACTTC.

This clone turned up a few times. The chain recombines TRBV6-5 with TRBJ2-1, with 8 bases lining up with TRBD2. The germline gives CDR1 MNHEY, CDR2 SVGAGI. V lost 2 bases and J lost 6; bases outside the gene matches: 9. The CDR3 has 16 amino acids. The CDR3 protein is CASSYGSVAGFNEQFF. CDR3 in DNA: TGTGCCAGCAGTTACGGGTCGGTAGCGGGATTCAATGAGCAGTTCTTC.

V gene TRBV29-1 combines with J gene TRBJ2-5, with D maybe TRBD2 (5 bases). Looked up from germline, CDR1 is SQVTM and CDR2 is ANQGSEA. V was cut by 8 bases and J by 0 bases, with 7 bases left in between. The CDR3 totals 11 residues. The chain's CDR3 is CSPGYQETQYF. CDR3 DNA sequence: TGCAGCCCGGGGTACCAAGAGACCCAGTACTTC.

The V and J genes are TRBV6-1 and TRBJ2-1; D not certain. V lost 10 bases and J lost 7, with 8 bases in between. This CDR3 is built from 10 residues. The germline V gene has CDR1 MNHNS and CDR2 SASEGT. This CDR3 reads CATQRNEQFF. For the CDR3, the DNA is TGTGCCACCCAGCGAAATGAGCAGTTCTTC.

Note on this clone: In the same sample, other DNA sequences code for this CDR3. V is TRBV18 and J is TRBJ1-1; D is possibly TRBD1 (5 bases). This CDR3 has 13 amino acids. Germline V gives CDR1 KGHSH, CDR2 LQKENI. The ends were cut back, 6 bases at V and 2 bases at J, with 10 bases in the middle. The CDR3: CASSGGENTEAFF. DNA for the CDR3: TGTGCCAGCTCGGGGGGGGAAAACACTGAAGCTTTCTTT.

This clone occurred a few times. The chain employs TRBV5-4 and TRBJ2-1, with TRBD2 matching 9 bases. V lost 2 bases, J lost 4 bases, and 10 bases stayed unmatched. This CDR3 spans 17 amino acids. The germline gives CDR1 SGHNT, CDR2 YYREEE (reference sequence). The CDR3, as DNA: TGTGCCAGCAGCTTTCAAATAGCGGGAGCGGCTTACAATGAGCAGTTCTTC. Translated: CASSFQIAGAAYNEQFF.

This clone has more than one count but fewer than ten. The V call is TRBV27, the J call TRBJ1-2; maybe TRBD1 (5 bases). Trimming pared 3 bases from V and 1 base from J, leaving 9 bases between. This CDR3 is built from 14 residues. CDR1 and CDR2 from the germline V gene are MNHEY and SMNVEV (reference sequence). This CDR3 is CASSLAGLNYGYTF. The CDR3 region has the DNA TGTGCCAGCAGTTTGGCGGGGCTTAACTATGGCTACACCTTC.

This rearrangement joins TRBV4-3 to TRBJ2-3, with 8 positions matching TRBD2. The CDR3 is 15 residues long. Trimming cost V 1 base and J 6 bases; bases outside gene matches: 6. The germline V gene has CDR1 LGHNA and CDR2 YSLEER. CDR3 DNA sequence: TGCGCCAGCAGCCAAGTGGGCGGGAGGAGGGATACGCAGTATTTT. Translation: CASSQVGGRRDTQYF.

In this sample, this clone turned up a few times. The genes are TRBV6-5 and TRBJ2-7; TRBD1 matches at 8 bases. The CDR3 is 14 residues long. From germline, CDR1 is MNHEY and CDR2 SVGAGI. The junction had 3 bases not matched to a gene; V was cut back by 5 bases and J by 0 bases. CDR3 coding DNA: TGTGCCAGCAGTCCAGACAGGGGCTCCTACGAGCAGTACGTC. Translated, it gives CASSPDRGSYEQYV.

This clone was recorded once. The chain carries TRBV29-1 and TRBJ1-2; 7 bases are a match to TRBD1. The germline V gene has CDR1 SQVTM and CDR2 ANQGSEA. CDR3 length: 14 residues. J was trimmed by 6 bases and V by 5 bases; bases with no gene match: 12. CDR3 sequence (DNA): TGCAGCGTTACCCTCCCGTTGACAGGGAATGGCTACACCTTC. This sequence encodes CSVTLPLTGNGYTF.

This clone was seen a handful of times. This chain joins TRBV25-1 and TRBJ2-1; no definite D call. Trimming shortened V by 6 bases and J by 0 bases, and 12 bases separated the two germline ends. Germline values: CDR1 MGHDK, CDR2 SYGVNS. The CDR3 has 15 amino acids. CDR3 DNA: TGTGCCAGCAGCTTAGTGCCTGGCTCCTACAATGAGCAGTTCTTC. Its translation is CASSLVPGSYNEQFF.

This clone turned up a few times. The rearrangement links TRBV5-1 to TRBJ2-5; D call uncertain. This CDR3 spans 12 amino acids. Looked up from germline, CDR1 is SGHRS and CDR2 is YFSETQ. V was pared by 3 bases and J by 5 bases, with 8 bases between. The CDR3 is CASSSQQETQYF. CDR3 DNA: TGCGCCAGCAGCTCCCAACAGGAGACCCAGTACTTC. The whole variable domain, filled in from reference TRBV5-1 and TRBJ2-5, reads KAGVTQTPRYLIKTRGQQVTLSCSPISGHRSVSWYQQTPGQGLQFLFEYFSETQRNKGNFPGRFSGRQFSNSRSEMNVSTLELGDSALYLCASSSQQETQYFGPGTRLLVL.

This chain uses TRBV28 with TRBJ1-2; tentative D call: TRBD1 (5 bases). Germline V lookup: CDR1 MDHEN, CDR2 SYDVKM. V was clipped by 4 bases and J by 7 bases, with 7 bases between them. The CDR3 runs 11 residues. The CDR3 protein is CASSYRGGYTF. The CDR3 nucleotides read TGTGCCAGCAGTTATAGGGGTGGCTACACCTTC.

The sample holds one count of this clone. The chain links TRBV7-2 to TRBJ2-7; D uncertain. The V gene's germline CDR1 is SGHTA and CDR2 FQGNSA. V lost 5 bases and J 9 bases, leaving 17 bases between the germline ends. This CDR3 contains 13 residues. CDR3 sequence (DNA): TGTGCCAGCAGCCACCCGGGCCCCCCAGGGCAGTACGTC. It translates to CASSHPGPPGQYV.

This clone turned up a few times. The J gene is TRBJ2-7, the V gene TRBV30; 8 bases are a match to TRBD2. The CDR3 length is 14 residues. Germline assignment: CDR1 GTSNPN and CDR2 SVGIG (reference sequence). V lost 3 bases, J lost 4 bases, and 8 bases stayed unmatched. The CDR3 sequence is CAWSSLGGRYEQYF. The CDR3 region has the DNA TGTGCCTGGAGCTCCTTAGGCGGGAGGTACGAGCAGTACTTC. The full variable domain, with the rest looked up from reference TRBV30 and TRBJ2-7, is SQTIHQWPATLVQPVGSPLSLECTVEGTSNPNLYWYRQAAGRGLQLLFYSVGIGQISSEVPQNLSASRPQDRQFILSSKKLLLSDSGFYLCAWSSLGGRYEQYFGPGTRLTVT.

This clone was detected only a few times. The chain employs TRBV14 and TRBJ2-4, with a possible D match to TRBD1 (6 bases). Trimming removed 1 base at V and 2 bases at J, with 18 bases between. This CDR3 has 18 residues. Germline CDR1 and CDR2: SGHDN and FVKESK. CDR3 DNA: TGTGCCAGCAGCCAAGCAGGACAGAAGCGTTTGACCAAAAACATTCAGTACTTC. Translated: CASSQAGQKRLTKNIQYF.

The chain employs TRBV5-4 and TRBJ2-1; 11 bases line up with TRBD2. The CDR3 is 17 residues long. Germline assignment: CDR1 SGHNT and CDR2 YYREEE (reference sequence). The V gene end was trimmed by 1 base and the J gene end by 5 bases; junction bases not matched to a gene: 8. The CDR3 spells CASSLRHTSGSDNEQFF. The CDR3 region has the DNA TGTGCCAGCAGCTTGAGGCACACTAGCGGGAGCGACAATGAGCAGTTCTTC.

This clone was detected only a few times. J is TRBJ1-1 and V is TRBV5-1, with unresolved D. The CDR3 length is 12 residues. V was shortened by 2 bases and J by 5 bases, with 7 bases between the two germline ends. The germline CDR1 and CDR2 sequences are SGHRS and YFSETQ. CDR3 protein: CASSLPGTEAFF. CDR3 sequence (DNA): TGCGCCAGCAGCTTACCGGGGACTGAAGCTTTCTTT.

This clone came up a few times. The V gene is TRBV18, the J gene TRBJ2-1; 8 bases map to TRBD2. This CDR3 region has 14 residues. Looked up from germline, CDR1 is KGHSH and CDR2 is LQKENI. The ends lost 0 bases at V and 7 bases at J; junction bases unmatched: 2. CDR3 residues: CASSPPSGRNEQFF. The CDR3 coding sequence is TGTGCCAGCTCACCACCGAGCGGGAGAAATGAGCAGTTCTTC.

The chain uses TRBV6-5 and TRBJ2-3; D perhaps matches TRBD2 (6 bases). Germline values: CDR1 MNHEY, CDR2 SVGAGI. The CDR3 covers 13 residues. V was clipped by 10 bases and J by 2 bases, with 13 bases between them. CDR3 in DNA: TGTGCCACCCCGGGGAGGACCACAGATACGCAGTATTTT. Translation: CATPGRTTDTQYF.

J is TRBJ2-7 and V is TRBV28; 8 positions agree with TRBD2. CDR3 size: 14 residues. V shed 4 bases, J shed 2 bases, and the junction held 4 bases outside the gene matches. Germline V gene data show CDR1 as MDHEN and CDR2 as SYDVKM. Here the CDR3 DNA reads TGTGCCAGCAGTTGGGGTAGCGGGGCCTACGAGCAGTACTTC. It yields the protein CASSWGSGAYEQYF.

This clone has only a few counts. J is TRBJ2-4 and V is TRBV19; tentatively, D is TRBD2 (6 bases). The V gene's germline CDR1 is LNHDA and CDR2 SQIVND (reference sequence). The V gene lost 7 bases and the J gene lost 9 bases, with 16 bases spanning the gap. This CDR3 is 13 amino acids long. In DNA form, the CDR3 reads TGTGCCAGTACCTGGGGGGAAATGAGCATTCAGTACTTC. This sequence encodes CASTWGEMSIQYF.

This clone was detected only a few times. This chain joins TRBV20-1 and TRBJ1-1, with D possibly matching TRBD1 (6 bases). V lost 6 bases and J 3 bases, leaving 8 bases between the germline ends. The CDR3 sequence is 11 residues long. Germline loops: CDR1 DFQATT, CDR2 SNEGSKA (reference sequence). The CDR3 reads CSASGDTEAFF. In DNA, the CDR3 is TGCAGTGCCTCAGGGGACACTGAAGCTTTCTTT.

This clone appeared a few times. The chain carries TRBV9 and TRBJ2-5; 9 bases agree with TRBD2. There are 15 residues in the CDR3. The germline V gene has CDR1 SGDLS and CDR2 YYNGEE. The V segment lost 4 bases and the J segment 4 bases; nucleotides outside the gene matches: 8. Here the CDR3 reads CASSTQPGLAETQYF. CDR3 bases: TGTGCCAGCAGCACCCAGCCGGGACTAGCAGAGACCCAGTACTTC.

This chain connects TRBV6-1 to TRBJ2-1; 8 nucleotides match TRBD1. This CDR3 spans 17 amino acids. Unmatched junction bases numbered 9, after V lost 2 bases and J lost 3 bases. Per germline, CDR1 MNHNS and CDR2 SASEGT. CDR3 residues: CASSEPRDRMFYNEQFF. For the CDR3, the DNA is TGTGCCAGCAGTGAACCTCGGGACAGGATGTTCTACAATGAGCAGTTCTTC.

This clone has a handful of counts. The rearrangement joins TRBV7-9 to TRBJ1-2; possibly TRBD1 for D (5 bases). Trimming cost V 1 base and J 6 bases, with 12 bases left between them. The CDR3 runs to 14 residues. CDR1 and CDR2 (germline): SEHNR, FQNEAQ (reference sequence). Here the CDR3 DNA reads TGTGCCAGCAGCTTAGTGGGAGGGGAAAATGGCTACACCTTC. It is translated as CASSLVGGENGYTF.

This clone was seen a few times. The V and J genes are TRBV5-1 and TRBJ2-2; D gene unclear. Trimming pared 0 bases from V and 6 bases from J, leaving 6 bases between. The CDR3 loop spans 13 amino acids. Germline V lookup: CDR1 SGHRS, CDR2 YFSETQ. The CDR3 DNA follows: TGCGCCAGCAGCTTGGACGGAGCCGGGGAGCTGTTTTTT. Translating it yields CASSLDGAGELFF.